This T cell receptor (beta chain) was retrieved from a study of cytomegalovirus exposure and HLA in healthy donors (dated by TCRdb to 2017 to 2019). About the study as a whole: According to an earlier analysis of several hundred of the donors, about 179 million T cells yielded roughly 100 million unique TCR beta sequences and less than 300 Gb of sequence data. To predict cytomegalovirus infection status, the study combined high-throughput TCR immunosequencing, statistical association of individual TCRs with disease status, and machine learning. To decide whether each TCR beta V gene segment behaved as functional or pseudogenic, an earlier analysis of nearly 600 of the donors relied on high-throughput TCR beta sequencing. Rather than using new phenotypic data, the later analysis identified candidate immune exposures from TCR beta sequences and from how often those sequences occurred across donors. The study profiled the T cell repertoires of about 640 subjects by immunosequencing and related them to cytomegalovirus serostatus. All discovery cohort repertoires had been generated on a single sequencing platform. Class I and class II HLA loci were covered by the typing at four-digit resolution. The study aimed to test whether signatures of past pathogen exposure could be identified by cataloging public T cell receptors. A later analysis re-examined previously published TCR beta repertoires from around 670 donors and added high-resolution HLA genotyping to investigate patterns of TCR occurrence. Across some 400 genotyped donors of the cohort, an average of 235,054 unique TCR beta nucleotide sequences per donor were sequenced, and roughly 20% of those sequences were non-productive. The number of donors typed differed by locus, with 629-630 for A, B, C, DRB1 and DQB1, approximately 500 for DQA1, approximately 570 for DPA1, and 400 to 490 for DPB1. Of the roughly 410 genotyped donors, less than 90% were placed in the genetic ancestry cluster associated with self-reported Caucasian donors. A later genetic analysis took genome-wide SNP genotypes for about three fifths of the roughly 670 donors and used that subset as a discovery cohort. A separate validation cohort of roughly 130 different subjects was used in addition to the 666-subject first cohort. An early release that covered about 600 HLA-typed donors contained around 300 gigabases of sequencing data and around 85 million unique TCR sequences. Roughly five DR-DQ haplotypes were handled as single units for association and clustering because linkage in the cohort was strong. Alongside the repertoire data, information on donor age, sex, ethnicity and CMV serostatus was compiled.

Beyond this particular receptor, the publication reports: A group of highly shared sequence variants was considered likely to be a technical artifact of the sequencing pipeline. A later genetic analysis associated a missense DCLRE1C variant with V-gene and J-gene trimming of TCR beta chains, and an independent cohort replicated the association. The classifier was reported to diagnose cytomegalovirus status with high specificity and sensitivity in both the original and validation cohorts. In a later analysis, around 17,000 TCR beta sequences were associated with specific HLA alleles at a false discovery rate of 0.05. Only TCR beta chains were sequenced in this cohort, and the absence of alpha or paired-chain data limited detectable features. Across donors, most TCR sequences were observed very rarely, whereas some public TCRs were present in many individuals. In an earlier analysis of about 550 of the donors, most TCR beta V segments were observed in productive rearrangements about 87% or about 30% of the time, broadly matching IMGT annotations. Several of the top co-occurrence clusters appeared to be linked to parvovirus B19, influenza, CMV and Epstein-Barr virus, according to a later analysis. A further reported finding was that TCR beta sequences accurately predicted the HLA-A and HLA-B alleles for most subjects in the first cohort. A later analysis found that HLA-associated TCR beta chains were more clonally expanded and had lower generation probabilities than equally common non-associated chains. Sequencing depth was assumed to be roughly uniform across donors in the presence/absence analyses, though that assumption may not hold. Because HLA typing was unavailable for some donors at each locus, only the typed subset was used in association tests. In a later analysis, most CMV-associated TCR beta chains were found to appear HLA-restricted, with HLA associations seemingly driven largely by CMV exposure. When HLA alleles, especially DR and DQ, strongly co-occurred, TCR associations were difficult to assign to individual alleles. A few of the identified cytomegalovirus-associated TCR beta chains were confirmed in vitro to be specific for cytomegalovirus antigens. Because the 87-base-pair reads could not distinguish some IMGT-functional V segments, including TRBV6-2 and TRBV6-3, those segments were excluded. Correlated functional status among segregating V segments might reflect linkage disequilibrium, but an unknown experimental factor could not be ruled out. Over 15 rarely observed V segments, including chromosome 9 orphons, were excluded from the earlier analysis of just under 600 of the donors because counts were too low. A later genetic analysis reported fewer N-insertions in productive TCRs among donors in an Asian-associated ancestry cluster than the roughly 640-donor mean. According to the authors, the approach could potentially be generalized to other disease states and immunological phenotypes. The study listed approximately 150 TCR beta chains as associated with cytomegalovirus. A later analysis found that TCR association rates varied across HLA loci, with DRB1 alleles showing the most associated TCRs and HLA-C alleles the fewest. CMV serostatus was the only immune exposure information available for the cohort.

This clone appeared a single time. Its antigen specificity is not known. Per-nucleotide qualities are absent, and no much larger clonotype sits a single base away. V has 3 bases trimmed and J has 5 bases trimmed; junction bases matching no gene number 22. CDR1 and CDR2 are drawn from the germline V gene (reference sequence): SSHAT, FNYEAQ. Including cysteine and phenylalanine, the CDR3 has 21 amino acids. The read is trimmed to its CDR3 DNA, 63 bases read in frame from base 1. The cohort comprised around 690 healthy bone marrow donors. At the time of sampling, every cohort member was nominally healthy, though immune exposures that went unrecorded were likely present. The donor was CMV seronegative and belonged to the group of around 400 seronegative cohort members. Every donor gave a peripheral blood sample, and the peripheral blood mononuclear cells from that sample were used for TCR beta sequencing. The Qiagen DNeasy Blood Extraction Kit was used to extract genomic DNA from the blood cell samples.

The library was generated by the immunoSEQ multiplex PCR assay. The multiplex PCR relied on a mix of 60 forward primers for TCR Vbeta segments and 13 reverse primers for TCR Jbeta segments. Amplification of the CDR3 region of rearranged TCR beta genes was performed with a multiplex PCR assay on genomic DNA. Amplified TCR beta libraries were sequenced as 87-base-pair reads on the Illumina HiSeq System. In the original analysis: A later analysis counted about 82 million unique TCR beta chains across the 500 to 850 repertoires, and 10 million to 12 million of these chains were shared by at least two donors. A nearest-neighbor algorithm error-corrected the raw reads and collapsed the reads into unique sequences, merging closely related sequences to remove PCR and sequencing errors. To assign V, D and J gene segments, CDR3 sequences were aligned to IMGT reference sequences. For a sequence to be retained, at least a six-nucleotide match to both a V gene segment and a J gene segment was required. A rearrangement was called productive if the CDR3 had no stop codons and remained in frame with V and J, and every other rearrangement was called non-productive. Following IMGT convention, CDR3 was defined as the stretch from the second conserved V-encoded cysteine up to the conserved J-encoded phenylalanine. The earlier analysis of approximately 590 of the donors excluded any sequence lacking an unambiguous match to a single V gene segment. An earlier analysis of several hundred of the donors called V segments functional above 56.7% productive rearrangements and segregating when the between-donor standard deviation exceeded 5%. A statistical classification framework was developed to diagnose cytomegalovirus status using the catalog of TCR beta chain sequences. In a later analysis, TCR nucleotide sequences were compared against IMGT/GENE-DB human TR gene sequences so that V and J genes could be assigned. The TCRdist pipeline was used in a later analysis to assign CDR3 sequences and most-parsimonious VDJ recombination scenarios. A later analysis defined each TCR beta chain by its CDR3 amino acid sequence plus V-gene family, and excluded reads lacking a unique V-gene family. As a way to deal with suspected cross-contamination and a sequencing artifact, a later analysis dropped 500 to 700 nucleotide sequences that were highly shared and had low generation probability. A later analysis calculated a clonal expansion index for each public chain from normalized within-repertoire ranks of inferred template counts. In a later analysis, generation probabilities were computed with a VDJ recombination model fitted to out-of-frame rearrangements, and the resulting probabilities were checked against IGoR. Hypergeometric tests were used in a later analysis to score TCR-TCR, TCR-HLA and TCR-CMV co-occurrence, with a repertoire-size bias correction applied to the TCR pairs. To estimate false discovery rates, a later analysis permuted the HLA or CMV assignments 20 times. In a later analysis, co-occurring TCRs were grouped using DBSCAN, and TCRdist sequence similarity was added for clustering within HLA-allele-positive subsets. Co-occurrence clustering excluded repertoires with fewer than 30,000 or more than 120,000 public chains, plus five with anomalous nucleotide sharing. TCRdb stores this immuneACCESS table with in-frame sequences only. Part of the clones is absent; in the studies checked, under half of the shortfall reflects unresolved V genes, and no reason is known for the rest. That table supplies the V and J calls and clone size; D and trimming were determined from the DNA. This sample has under 130,000 clones in its table, and 75% to 85% of those were observed once. The top ten clonotypes cover roughly 2.1% of the sample.

Sequences were obtained from PBMCs. The sequence was obtained from a man younger than 40 in good health and CMV-seronegative. The rearranged chain carries TRBV7-7 and TRBJ2-3; the junction holds 11 bases that match TRBD1. The CDR3 reads as follows: CASSFMGRDMDRDRGEDTQYF. The nucleotide sequence reads as follows: TGTGCCAGCAGCTTTATGGGCCGTGATATGGACCGGGACAGGGGGGAAGATACGCAGTATTTT.